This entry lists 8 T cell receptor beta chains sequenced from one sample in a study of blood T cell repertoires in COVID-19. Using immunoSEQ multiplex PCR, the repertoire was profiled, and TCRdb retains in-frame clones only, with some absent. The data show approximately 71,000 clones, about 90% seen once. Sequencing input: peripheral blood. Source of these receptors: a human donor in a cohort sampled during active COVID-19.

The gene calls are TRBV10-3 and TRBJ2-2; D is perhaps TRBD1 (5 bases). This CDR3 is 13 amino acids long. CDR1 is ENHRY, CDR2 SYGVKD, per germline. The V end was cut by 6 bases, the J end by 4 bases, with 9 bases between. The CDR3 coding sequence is TGTGCCATCAGAGACAGCCTCACCGGGGAGCTGTTTTTT. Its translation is CAIRDSLTGELFF.

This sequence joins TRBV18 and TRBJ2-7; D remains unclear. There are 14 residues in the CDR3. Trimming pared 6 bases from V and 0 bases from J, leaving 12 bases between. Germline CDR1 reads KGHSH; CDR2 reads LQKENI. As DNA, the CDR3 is TGTGCCAGCTCCCCCCCACAGAGCTCCTACGAGCAGTACTTC. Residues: CASSPPQSSYEQYF.

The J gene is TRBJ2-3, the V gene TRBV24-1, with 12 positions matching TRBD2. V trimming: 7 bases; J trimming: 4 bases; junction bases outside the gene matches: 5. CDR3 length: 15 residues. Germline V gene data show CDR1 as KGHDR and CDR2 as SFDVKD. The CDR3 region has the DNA TGTGCCACCAGCCCTAGCGGGAGGGCGTCAGATACGCAGTATTTT. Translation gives CATSPSGRASDTQYF.

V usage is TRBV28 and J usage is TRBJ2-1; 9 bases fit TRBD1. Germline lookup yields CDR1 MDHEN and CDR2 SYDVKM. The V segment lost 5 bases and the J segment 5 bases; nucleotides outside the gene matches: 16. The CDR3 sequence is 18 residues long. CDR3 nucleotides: TGTGCCAGCAGTCCACTTCGGCTCCGGGACAGGGTCCACAATGAGCAGTTCTTC. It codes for CASSPLRLRDRVHNEQFF.

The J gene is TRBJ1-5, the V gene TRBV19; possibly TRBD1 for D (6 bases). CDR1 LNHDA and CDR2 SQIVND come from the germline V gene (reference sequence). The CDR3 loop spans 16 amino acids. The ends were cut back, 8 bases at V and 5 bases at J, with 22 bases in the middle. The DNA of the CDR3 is TGTGCCAGTCGGCGCGTAAGTACAGGGCGCCATCAGCCCCAGCATTTT. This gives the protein CASRRVSTGRHQPQHF.

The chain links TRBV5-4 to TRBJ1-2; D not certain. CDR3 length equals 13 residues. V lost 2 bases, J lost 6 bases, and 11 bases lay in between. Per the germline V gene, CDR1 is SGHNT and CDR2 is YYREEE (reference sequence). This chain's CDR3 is CASSLVGSNGYTF. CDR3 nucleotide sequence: TGTGCCAGCAGCTTAGTCGGGAGTAATGGCTACACCTTC.

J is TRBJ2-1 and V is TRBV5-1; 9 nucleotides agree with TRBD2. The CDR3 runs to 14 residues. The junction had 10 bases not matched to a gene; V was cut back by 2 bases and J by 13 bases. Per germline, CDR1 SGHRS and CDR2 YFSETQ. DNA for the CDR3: TGCGCCAGCAGCTTAAGCGGGGGGCTCATGTCTCAGTTCTTC. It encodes CASSLSGGLMSQFF.

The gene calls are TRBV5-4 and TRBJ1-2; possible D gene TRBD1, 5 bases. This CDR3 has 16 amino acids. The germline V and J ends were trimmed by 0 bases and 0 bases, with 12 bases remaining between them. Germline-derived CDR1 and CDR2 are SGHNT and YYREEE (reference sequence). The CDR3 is CASSLGGGGANYGYTF. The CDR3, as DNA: TGTGCCAGCAGCTTGGGCGGGGGAGGGGCTAACTATGGCTACACCTTC.